This note documents a single T cell receptor (beta chain) sequence. Here immunoSEQ multiplex PCR was the method, and the copy in TCRdb shows in-frame clones only, minus some. The sample records some 2,500,000 clones, 92% being singletons. The entry originates in a study of shared clonotypes between healthy human individuals. The source material was naive CD4+ T cells from PBMCs. Indicated subset: CD45RA+ positively selected. This receptor was taken from a man younger than 30 in good health. Some clones in this sample may be carry-over from other donors' samples.

The CDR3 spells CASSLVVAGGRYEQYF. CDR3 DNA: TGTGCCAGCAGCTTAGTAGTGGCGGGAGGGAGGTACGAGCAGTACTTC. The chain joins TRBV7-2 to TRBJ2-7; 9 nucleotides agree with TRBD2. CDR1 and CDR2 (germline): SGHTA, FQGNSA. J lost 4 bases, V lost 1 base, and 8 bases had no gene match. The CDR3 is 16 residues long.